The 20 T cell receptor beta chains presented below share a single source sample, sequenced in a study of shared clonotypes between healthy human individuals. Here immunoSEQ multiplex PCR was the method, and the copy in TCRdb shows in-frame clones only, minus some. The data hold about 1,800,000 clones, with over 85% observed a single time. Terminally differentiated effector memory CD45RA+ cells were excluded by CCR7 positive selection of CD45RO-negative cells. Input material: naive CD8+ T cells sorted from blood. The receptors derive from a man aged 18-30 years in good health.

To note about this clone: Other nucleotide sequences in the sample specify the same CDR3. This chain joins TRBV6-1 and TRBJ2-7; D unclear. V was trimmed by 1 base and J by 3 bases, leaving 7 bases between them. Germline loops: CDR1 MNHNS, CDR2 SASEGT. The length of the CDR3 is 13 residues. As DNA, the CDR3 is TGTGCCAGCAGTGAAGGGGATCTCTACGAGCAGTACTTC. Encoded protein: CASSEGDLYEQYF.

The chain employs TRBV6-5 and TRBJ2-5, with a weak D call TRBD2 (6 bases). CDR3 size: 14 residues. V was cut by 7 bases and J by 5 bases, with 17 bases left in between. From germline, CDR1 is MNHEY and CDR2 SVGAGI. CDR3 bases: TGTGCCAGCACCTTACTAGCAGGTGGGGAGACCCAGTACTTC. Protein sequence: CASTLLAGGETQYF.

The chain recombines TRBV27 with TRBJ2-5; D remains unclear. The CDR3 runs to 12 residues. Germline V gives CDR1 MNHEY, CDR2 SMNVEV (reference sequence). Trimming took 5 bases from V and 5 from J, leaving 9 bases between them. This CDR3 is CASSTLGETQYF. The CDR3 DNA reads TGTGCCAGCAGTACTTTGGGGGAGACCCAGTACTTC.

The V gene is TRBV15, the J gene TRBJ2-7, with TRBD2 matching 7 bases. The CDR3 contains 14 residues. J gave up 2 bases and V 4 bases, and 5 bases lay outside the gene matches. The germline gives CDR1 LNHNV, CDR2 YYDKDF (reference sequence). The CDR3 region is CATSNQAGTYEQYF. CDR3 sequence (DNA): TGTGCCACCAGCAACCAAGCGGGGACCTACGAGCAGTACTTC.

The gene calls are TRBV4-1 and TRBJ1-1; TRBD1 matches at 7 bases. The V segment lost 2 bases and the J segment 4 bases; nucleotides outside the gene matches: 4. CDR1 and CDR2 from the germline V gene are MGHRA and YSYEKL. There are 14 residues in the CDR3. The DNA for the CDR3 is TGCGCCAGCAGCCAATATAACAGGGGCACTGAAGCTTTCTTT. Its protein product is CASSQYNRGTEAFF.

V is TRBV7-8 and J is TRBJ2-3; 12 bases align to TRBD2. The CDR3 is 17 residues long. Losses at the gene ends were 5 bases for V and 3 bases for J; bases not matched to a gene: 9. The germline gives CDR1 SGHVS, CDR2 FQNEAQ. The CDR3 sequence is CASSLHLAGGPTDTQYF. CDR3 nucleotide sequence: TGTGCCAGCAGCCTACACCTAGCGGGAGGGCCAACAGATACGCAGTATTTT.

The chain joins TRBV6-5 to TRBJ2-7; D may be TRBD1 or TRBD2 (5 bases each). Looked up from germline, CDR1 is MNHEY and CDR2 is SVGAGI. This CDR3 is built from 14 residues. The ends were cut back, 6 bases at V and 6 bases at J, with 18 bases in the middle. The CDR3: CASRPGQGVGEQYF. CDR3 nucleotides: TGTGCCAGCAGGCCGGGCCAGGGAGTAGGCGAGCAGTACTTC.

J is TRBJ2-5 and V is TRBV6-5; D could derive from TRBD1 or TRBD2 (5 bases each). V lost 6 bases and J lost 5, with 19 bases in between. This CDR3 is 15 amino acids long. Per germline, CDR1 MNHEY and CDR2 SVGAGI. CDR3 sequence: CASSTLGGPGETQYF. CDR3 in DNA: TGTGCCAGCAGCACCCTTGGGGGACCTGGCGAGACCCAGTACTTC.

The DNA for the CDR3 is TGTGCCAGCGCCCCCCGAGCAGGGAAGTATAGTGAAGCTTTCTTT. It yields the protein CASAPRAGKYSEAFF. The chain combines TRBV6-1 with TRBJ1-1; a possible D gene is TRBD1 (5 bases). Germline loops: CDR1 MNHNS, CDR2 SASEGT. The CDR3 is 15 residues long. V was trimmed by 8 bases and J by 7 bases, leaving 23 bases between them.

The chain uses TRBV30 and TRBJ2-7; D remains ambiguous. Looked up from germline, CDR1 is GTSNPN and CDR2 is SVGIG (reference sequence). The V end was cut by 1 base, the J end by 0 bases, with 10 bases between. The length of the CDR3 is 14 residues. CDR3 bases: TGTGCCTGGAGTGCGTCCGGTTTCTCCTACGAGCAGTACTTC. Its translation is CAWSASGFSYEQYF. Together with reference TRBV30 and TRBJ2-7, the CDR3 gives the full variable domain: SQTIHQWPATLVQPVGSPLSLECTVEGTSNPNLYWYRQAAGRGLQLLFYSVGIGQISSEVPQNLSASRPQDRQFILSSKKLLLSDSGFYLCAWSASGFSYEQYFGPGTRLTVT.

The rearrangement joins TRBV5-4 to TRBJ1-2, with no clear D. This CDR3 comprises 12 residues. V was clipped by 3 bases and J by 5 bases, with 8 bases between them. Germline values: CDR1 SGHNT, CDR2 YYREEE (reference sequence). CDR3 coding DNA: TGTGCCAGCAGCTCGGACGGTTATGGCTACACCTTC. Translating gives CASSSDGYGYTF.

In DNA, the CDR3 is TGTGCCATCAGTGACGGGGGTTCCTCCTACAATGAGCAGTTCTTC. Its translation is CAISDGGSSYNEQFF. V gene TRBV10-3 combines with J gene TRBJ2-1, with D possibly being TRBD2 (6 bases). The germline CDR1 and CDR2 sequences are ENHRY and SYGVKD. Trimming stripped 3 bases from V and 0 bases from J, with 9 bases between. The CDR3 consists of 15 residues.

On this clone itself: Distinct nucleotide sequences in the sample also encode this CDR3. V usage is TRBV25-1 and J usage is TRBJ2-1; D call uncertain. The CDR3 is made up of 13 amino acids. The germline V gene encodes CDR1 MGHDK and CDR2 SYGVNS. V lost 2 bases and J lost 1, with 3 bases in between. DNA for the CDR3: TGTGCCAGCAGTGAAGATTCCTACAATGAGCAGTTCTTC. Its protein product is CASSEDSYNEQFF.

Concerning this clone itself: This specimen includes other DNA sequences encoding the same CDR3. The DNA of the CDR3 is TGCGCCAGCAGCCAAGGACAGGGGACTGAAGCTTTCTTT. Amino acids: CASSQGQGTEAFF. V usage is TRBV4-1 and J usage is TRBJ1-1, with TRBD1 matching over 8 bases. The CDR3 is made up of 13 amino acids. Germline assignment: CDR1 MGHRA and CDR2 YSYEKL. J lost 5 bases, V lost 1 base, and 0 bases had no gene match.

The table lists this clone with a few counts. The V call is TRBV6-1, the J call TRBJ1-2; D is undetermined. V dropped 2 bases and J dropped 8 bases, with 12 bases sitting between them. CDR1 MNHNS and CDR2 SASEGT come from the germline V gene. The CDR3 extends over 13 amino acids. The CDR3 protein is CASSESGLLGYTF. The CDR3 nucleotides are TGTGCCAGCAGTGAATCAGGCTTGCTCGGCTACACCTTC.

The chain joins TRBV4-2 to TRBJ2-2; D uncertain. V lost 6 bases to trimming and J lost 8 bases, with 7 bases between them. Germline V lookup: CDR1 LGHNA, CDR2 YNFKEQ. This CDR3 contains 11 residues. CDR3 nucleotides: TGTGCCAGCAGGAATGGGGGGGAGCTGTTTTTT. This codes for CASRNGGELFF.

The chain couples TRBV7-9 to TRBJ1-5; TRBD1 might be the D (5 bases). Trimming cost V 2 bases and J 5 bases, with 7 bases left between them. The CDR3 runs 13 residues. From germline, CDR1 is SEHNR and CDR2 FQNEAQ (reference sequence). The CDR3 DNA reads TGTGCCAGCAGCTTACCAGGGTATCAGCCCCAGCATTTT. It translates to CASSLPGYQPQHF.

In the case of this clone: At the DNA level, this CDR3 is encoded by other sequences in the same sample as well. The chain has TRBV29-1 and TRBJ2-7; 7 bases match TRBD1. Germline-derived CDR1 and CDR2 are SQVTM and ANQGSEA. V dropped 4 bases and J dropped 5; count of bases not matched to a gene: 2. The CDR3 extends over 11 amino acids. The CDR3 nucleotides read TGCAGCGTTGCCAGGGGGAACGAGCAGTACTTC. This translates into CSVARGNEQYF.

The table lists this clone with a count of one. This chain links TRBV11-3 with TRBJ1-5; perhaps TRBD1 as D (5 bases). CDR3 length: 16 amino acids. Germline V lookup: CDR1 SGHNT, CDR2 YENEEA. V shed 4 bases and J shed 1 base, with 14 bases lying between them. CDR3 nucleotide sequence: TGTGCCAGCAGCTACAGACAGTCATCCAGCAATCAGCCCCAGCATTTT. Translated: CASSYRQSSSNQPQHF.

The rearrangement links TRBV9 to TRBJ1-2, with 8 nucleotides matching TRBD1. The junction had 11 bases not matched to a gene; V was cut back by 0 bases and J by 7 bases. CDR1 and CDR2 from the germline V gene are SGDLS and YYNGEE. CDR3 length: 16 residues. CDR3 loop: CASSVDRTGKGLGYTF. The CDR3 coding sequence is TGTGCCAGCAGCGTAGACCGGACAGGGAAAGGCCTTGGCTACACCTTC.